The 8 T cell receptor beta chains given below trace back to one sample, sequenced in a study of blood T cells in healthy people across ages. The use of a sample-barcoded 5' primer and a J-beta primer mix characterized a second PCR of about 6 to 11 cycles. MiXCR, applied by TCRdb to the 5' RACE reads, yields one record per CDR3 protein. The data show about a million distinct CDR3 sequences, roughly 43% seen once. The specimen was blood. These receptors came from a man aged 25-45 years in good health.

This clonotype was counted between two and nine times. The genes are TRBV7-9 and TRBJ2-1; D not certain. Trimming pared 2 bases from V and 3 bases from J, leaving 2 bases between. There are 12 residues in the CDR3. Germline CDR1 and CDR2: SEHNR and FQNEAQ (reference sequence). CDR3 region: CASSLLYNEQFF. The CDR3 DNA sequence: TGTGCCAGCAGCTTACTCTACAATGAGCAGTTCTTC.

The chain recombines TRBV20-1 with TRBJ2-5; 11 bases map to TRBD2. This CDR3 comprises 15 residues. V was pared by 2 bases and J by 0 bases, with 2 bases of the junction left unmatched. Germline assignment: CDR1 DFQATT and CDR2 SNEGSKA (reference sequence). CDR3 sequence (DNA): TGCAGTGCTAGAAGACTAGCGGGGAACCAAGAGACCCAGTACTTC. This encodes CSARRLAGNQETQYF.

This clonotype came up a few times. V is TRBV11-3 and J is TRBJ2-5; possible D gene TRBD1, 6 bases. CDR1 is SGHNT and CDR2 is YENEEA in the germline V gene. The CDR3 consists of 13 residues. Trimming took off 5 bases at V and 5 bases at J, with 12 bases between the two ends. The CDR3 loop is CASSATGTETQYF. CDR3 in DNA: TGTGCCAGCAGCGCCACAGGGACCGAGACCCAGTACTTC.

The chain links TRBV2 to TRBJ1-1, with a possible D match to TRBD1 (5 bases). CDR1 and CDR2 from the germline V gene are SNHLY and FYNNEI. V lost 7 bases to trimming and J lost 1 base, with 7 bases between them. The CDR3 is 12 amino acids. Here the CDR3 DNA reads TGTGCCAGCATCGGACAGAACACTGAAGCTTTCTTT. Encoded protein: CASIGQNTEAFF.

This chain uses TRBV6-1 with TRBJ1-2; D remains ambiguous. The CDR3 has 16 amino acids. V was cut by 6 bases and J by 2 bases, with 19 bases left in between. Germline V lookup: CDR1 MNHNS, CDR2 SASEGT. CDR3: CASSASRPLINYGYTF. CDR3 sequence (DNA): TGTGCCAGCAGCGCTTCCAGACCCCTCATCAACTATGGCTACACCTTC.

J is TRBJ1-1 and V is TRBV28, with unresolved D. Trimming pared 6 bases from V and 8 bases from J, leaving 13 bases between. The germline V gene has CDR1 MDHEN and CDR2 SYDVKM. The CDR3 has 12 residues. CDR3 bases: TGTGCCAGCAGCCCCGTTGGGGTCGAAGCTTTCTTT. Its protein is CASSPVGVEAFF.

The chain carries TRBV3-1 and TRBJ2-7; D gene unclear. With 3 bases removed from V and 0 bases from J, the gap between germline ends came to 9 bases. From germline, CDR1 is LGHDT and CDR2 YNNKEL (reference sequence). This CDR3 spans 14 amino acids. CDR3 in DNA: TGTGCCAGCAGCCAGTTGGCTAGCTCCTACGAGCAGTACTTC. It codes for CASSQLASSYEQYF.

The genes are TRBV30 and TRBJ1-5; unclear D gene. Germline V gene data show CDR1 as GTSNPN and CDR2 as SVGIG (reference sequence). The CDR3 is 13 residues long. Trimming stripped 3 bases from V and 4 bases from J, with 10 bases between. The CDR3 nucleotides read TGTGCCTGGAGCAATTCGGAGAATCAGCCCCAGCATTTT. This translates into CAWSNSENQPQHF.